One T cell receptor beta chain is described in this entry. What it binds is not known. Method: immunoSEQ multiplex PCR; TCRdb's copy keeps in-frame clones and lacks some. This table has about 4,000 clones, roughly 78% appearing once. The data were obtained in a study of PD-1 blockade in classical Hodgkin lymphoma. Study-wide points: CD4+ TCR diversity, unlike CD8+, climbed significantly by C4D1. Newly diagnosed and completely responding patients shared comparable baseline diversity.

All patients experienced relapse after autologous stem cell transplantation, and brentuximab vedotin exposure was variable. When best responses were assessed, they were complete response, partial response or progressive disease. With 4 bases clipped from V and 6 bases from J, the junction kept 9 bases outside the gene matches. The CDR3 extends over 15 amino acids. Germline CDR1 reads MGHRA; CDR2 reads YSYEKL. The sample was peripheral blood mononuclear cells (PBMCs), taken at baseline. This TCR came from a human donor with classical Hodgkin lymphoma. This chain uses TRBV4-1 with TRBJ1-1; 9 bases align to TRBD1. The CDR3 protein is CASSPQTGGSAEAFF. The CDR3 region has the DNA TGCGCCAGCAGCCCGCAGACAGGGGGTTCTGCTGAAGCTTTCTTT.